These 10 T cell receptor beta chains were sequenced from one sample in a study of radiotherapy plus CTLA-4 blockade in lung cancer. Using immunoSEQ multiplex PCR, the repertoire was profiled, and TCRdb retains in-frame clones only, with some absent. The profile shows tens of thousands of clones, 78% of them singletons. The source material was peripheral blood, sampled from a patient treated with radiotherapy plus ipilimumab. These receptors were obtained from a human donor with non-small cell lung cancer who had a partial response to radiotherapy plus ipilimumab. Some clones in this sample may be carry-over from other donors' samples.

The rearrangement uses TRBV7-8 and TRBJ2-1; D not resolved. In germline, CDR1 is SGHVS, CDR2 FQNEAQ. This CDR3 spans 15 amino acids. V shed 3 bases and J shed 0 bases, with 9 bases lying between them. In nucleotides, the CDR3 is TGTGCCAGCAGCTTTCGGTTAAGCTCCTACAATGAGCAGTTCTTC. The encoded protein is CASSFRLSSYNEQFF.

The chain joins TRBV27 to TRBJ1-1; D is ambiguous. Germline V gene lookup returns CDR1 MNHEY and CDR2 SMNVEV (reference sequence). V gave up 6 bases and J gave up 1 base, with 12 bases separating them. The CDR3 has 14 amino acids. The CDR3 region is CASSPWAGNTEAFF. The CDR3 bases are TGTGCCAGCAGCCCCTGGGCCGGGAACACTGAAGCTTTCTTT.

This clone appeared a single time. The genes are TRBV5-8 and TRBJ2-3, with 7 bases matching TRBD1. The V gene's germline CDR1 is SGHTS and CDR2 YDEGEE. There are 13 residues in the CDR3. The V and J ends lost 10 bases and 2 bases, in that order; junction bases with no gene match: 7. CDR3 DNA: TGTGCCGCTCACAGGGGTCTCACAGATACGCAGTATTTT. Translating it yields CAAHRGLTDTQYF. The whole variable domain, remainder taken from reference TRBV5-8 and TRBJ2-3, is EAGVTQSPTHLIKTRGQQATLRCSPISGHTSVYWYQQALGLGLQFLLWYDEGEERNRGNFPPRFSGRQFPNYSSELNVNALELEDSALYLCAAHRGLTDTQYFGPGTRLTVL.

The chain couples TRBV6-5 to TRBJ1-2; 7 bases are shared with TRBD1. Germline CDR1 reads MNHEY; CDR2 reads SVGAGI. This CDR3 is built from 14 residues. After removal of 8 bases from V and 1 base from J, the junction contained 7 bases not matched to a gene. The CDR3 loop is CASGDSGLNYGYTF. For the CDR3, the DNA is TGTGCCAGCGGGGACAGCGGCCTTAACTATGGCTACACCTTC.

The chain links TRBV11-1 to TRBJ2-1; TRBD1 agrees at 7 bases. J gave up 10 bases and V 4 bases, and 13 bases lay outside the gene matches. The CDR3 totals 15 residues. Germline V gene lookup returns CDR1 SGHAT and CDR2 FQDESV (reference sequence). The CDR3 bases are TGTGCCAGCAGCTCGAACCCGGGACAGCTCGGGGAGCAGTTCTTC. This gives the protein CASSSNPGQLGEQFF.

The V call is TRBV5-4, the J call TRBJ2-7, with D perhaps matching TRBD1 (6 bases). The CDR3 has 13 amino acids. V was trimmed by 4 bases and J by 3 bases, leaving 11 bases between them. CDR1 is SGHNT, CDR2 YYREEE, per germline (reference sequence). CDR3 sequence: CASSPRTDYEQYF. The CDR3 coding sequence is TGTGCCAGCAGCCCCCGGACAGACTACGAGCAGTACTTC.

The CDR3 DNA is TGCGCCTGTATGCCGGGACAGGGGGCCAACGGGGAGCTGTTTTTT. This sequence encodes CACMPGQGANGELFF. The chain is built from TRBV5-1 and TRBJ2-2; 12 positions match TRBD1. The CDR3 covers 15 residues. V shed 10 bases and J 7 bases; nucleotides not matched to a gene: 11. Germline V lookup: CDR1 SGHRS, CDR2 YFSETQ.

The chain is built from TRBV19 and TRBJ2-5; D perhaps matches TRBD2 (6 bases). The CDR3 has 13 residues. Germline loops: CDR1 LNHDA, CDR2 SQIVND (reference sequence). The V end lost 8 bases, the J end lost 5 bases, and 15 bases lay between the germline ends. The CDR3 region is CASGGTGGETQYF. CDR3 DNA: TGTGCCAGTGGGGGGACCGGAGGCGAGACCCAGTACTTC.

This clone was detected a few times. V is TRBV7-2 and J is TRBJ2-1; 7 nucleotides line up with TRBD2. This CDR3 is built from 13 residues. V lost 0 bases to trimming and J lost 13 bases; unmatched junction nucleotides: 6. Germline V gene sequence: CDR1 SGHTA, CDR2 FQGNSA. The CDR3 reads CASSLAPSGEQFF. The CDR3 region has the DNA TGTGCCAGCAGCTTAGCGCCTAGCGGAGAACAGTTCTTC.

This clone was detected once. The gene calls are TRBV6-5 and TRBJ1-2, with 8 bases aligning to TRBD1. The ends lost 7 bases at V and 1 base at J; junction bases unmatched: 5. The germline V gene encodes CDR1 MNHEY and CDR2 SVGAGI. This CDR3 comprises 14 residues. The CDR3 sequence: CASTRQGYNYGYTF. CDR3 coding DNA: TGTGCCAGCACCCGACAGGGGTATAACTATGGCTACACCTTC.